This TCR beta chain derives from a study of blood T cell repertoires in COVID-19. For the study at large: The United States, Italy and Spain were the sources of the acute and convalescent COVID-19 samples. Sources were T cells, B-cell-depleted T cells, or PBMCs; the material itself was cDNA or gDNA.

In the study's own analysis: Researchers report that nucleated cell counts were estimated from reference gene primer amplification. TCRdb's copy holds only in-frame clones and misses some; the assay was immunoSEQ multiplex PCR. That table furnishes V, J and clone size, whereas the DNA furnished D and trimming. Of 70,000 or so clones listed, around three quarters are singletons. CDR1 is SGHVS, CDR2 FNYEAQ, per germline. The CDR3 has 14 amino acids. V lost 2 bases, J lost 5 bases, and 12 bases lay in between. This rearrangement joins TRBV7-6 to TRBJ1-1, with D possibly TRBD1 on 5 matching bases. Material for sequencing was peripheral blood. The receptor was isolated from a human donor in a cohort sampled during active COVID-19. The CDR3 spells CASSLKLGGTEAFF. DNA of the CDR3: TGTGCCAGCAGCTTAAAGTTGGGGGGAACTGAAGCTTTCTTT.